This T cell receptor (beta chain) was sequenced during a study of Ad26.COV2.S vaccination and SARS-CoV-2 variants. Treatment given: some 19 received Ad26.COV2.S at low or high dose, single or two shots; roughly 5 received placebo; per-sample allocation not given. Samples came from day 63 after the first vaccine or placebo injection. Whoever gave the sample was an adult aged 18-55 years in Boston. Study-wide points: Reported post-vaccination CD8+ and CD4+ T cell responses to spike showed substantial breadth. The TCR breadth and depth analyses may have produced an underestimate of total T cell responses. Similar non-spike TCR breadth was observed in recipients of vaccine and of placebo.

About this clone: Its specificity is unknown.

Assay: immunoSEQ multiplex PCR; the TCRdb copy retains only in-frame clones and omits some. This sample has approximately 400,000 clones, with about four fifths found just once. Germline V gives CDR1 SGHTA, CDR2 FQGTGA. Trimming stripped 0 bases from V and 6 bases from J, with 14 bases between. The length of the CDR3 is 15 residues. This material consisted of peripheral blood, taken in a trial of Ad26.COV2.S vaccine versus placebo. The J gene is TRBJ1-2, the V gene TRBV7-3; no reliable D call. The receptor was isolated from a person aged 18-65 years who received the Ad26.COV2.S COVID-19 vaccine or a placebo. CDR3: CASSLTPTPGHGYTF. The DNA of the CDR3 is TGTGCCAGCAGCTTAACCCCGACACCCGGACATGGCTACACCTTC. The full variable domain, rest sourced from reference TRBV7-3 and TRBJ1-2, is GAGVSQTPSNKVTEKGKYVELRCDPISGHTALYWYRQSLGQGPEFLIYFQGTGAADDSGLPNDRFFAVRPEGSVSTLKIQRTERGDSAVYLCASSLTPTPGHGYTFGSGTRLTVV.